Below, 24 T cell receptor beta chains from the same sample are listed, as sequenced in a study of CD8 T cell repertoires and HIV-1 epitope variants. Antigens of these TCRs are unknown. Produced via immunoSEQ multiplex PCR; TCRdb's table is partial and in-frame only. The data show approximately 3,100 clones, around 73% seen once. Sequencing was performed on cultured CD8+ T cells derived from PBMCs. These TCRs come from a male donor with HIV.

This chain connects TRBV7-9 to TRBJ1-4; D is ambiguous. The CDR3 length is 13 residues. Trimming cost V 3 bases and J 5 bases, with 7 bases left between them. Germline V gene data show CDR1 as SEHNR and CDR2 as FQNEAQ (reference sequence). The CDR3 region has the DNA TGTGCCAGCAGCTTGGGCTTAAATGAAAAACTGTTTTTT. Its protein is CASSLGLNEKLFF.

The chain couples TRBV19 to TRBJ1-4; possibly TRBD1 for D (5 bases). Trimming left V 6 bases short and J 0 bases short, with 11 bases between. Germline V gene sequence: CDR1 LNHDA, CDR2 SQIVND (reference sequence). This CDR3 is built from 15 residues. Here the CDR3 reads CASRKGQSTNEKLFF. For the CDR3, the DNA is TGTGCCAGTAGGAAGGGGCAGTCAACTAATGAAAAACTGTTTTTT.

This clone was recorded a few times. The V call is TRBV27, the J call TRBJ2-7, with D perhaps TRBD1 (6 bases). This CDR3 is 15 amino acids long. Trimming left V 3 bases short and J 0 bases short, with 12 bases between. Germline lookup yields CDR1 MNHEY and CDR2 SMNVEV (reference sequence). In DNA, the CDR3 is TGTGCCAGCAGTTTGGAGGCAGGGGCCTCCTACGAGCAGTACTTC. Translation: CASSLEAGASYEQYF.

J is TRBJ1-2 and V is TRBV7-9, with TRBD1 as a possible D gene (6 bases). The V gene lost 5 bases and the J gene lost 4 bases, with 11 bases spanning the gap. The CDR3 totals 13 residues. Germline CDR1 SEHNR, CDR2 FQNEAQ (reference sequence). CDR3: CASSPTGSYGYTF. The CDR3 nucleotides are TGTGCCAGCAGCCCGACAGGTAGCTATGGCTACACCTTC.

The chain carries TRBV19 and TRBJ2-2; 10 bases line up with TRBD1. Trimming at V came to 10 bases and at J to 7 bases, leaving 12 bases not matched to a gene. The CDR3 is 15 residues long. Germline V lookup: CDR1 LNHDA, CDR2 SQIVND (reference sequence). In nucleotides, the CDR3 is TGTGCCACCGCAAAAGGGACAGGGGTCGACGGGGAGCTGTTTTTT. Protein sequence: CATAKGTGVDGELFF.

The chain combines TRBV7-8 with TRBJ1-1; the D gene is possibly TRBD1 (6 bases). CDR3 size: 15 residues. Trimming shortened V by 6 bases and J by 1 base, and 15 bases separated the two germline ends. CDR1 and CDR2 from the germline V gene are SGHVS and FQNEAQ. CDR3 amino acids: CASSSTLGQNTEAFF. The CDR3 region has the DNA TGTGCCAGCAGTTCGACCTTGGGACAGAACACTGAAGCTTTCTTT. Filled out from reference TRBV7-8 and TRBJ1-1, the complete variable domain reads GAGVSQSPRYKVAKRGQDVALRCDPISGHVSLFWYQQALGQGPEFLTYFQNEAQLDKSGLPSDRFFAERPEGSVSTLKIQRTQQEDSAVYLCASSSTLGQNTEAFFGQGTRLTVV.

This chain connects TRBV10-2 to TRBJ2-1; 10 positions match TRBD2. CDR1 and CDR2 (germline): WSHSY, SAAADI. V lost 3 bases and J lost 0; bases outside the gene matches: 17. This CDR3 region has 21 residues. Here the CDR3 DNA reads TGCGCCAGCAGTGAATTTGTACTAGCGGGGCCTCCCCTGAGCTCCTACAATGAGCAGTTCTTC. Translated: CASSEFVLAGPPLSSYNEQFF.

The rearrangement uses TRBV2 and TRBJ2-7; D gene ambiguous. Deletions cut 4 bases from V and 3 bases from J, with 7 bases between. The V gene's germline CDR1 is SNHLY and CDR2 FYNNEI. The CDR3 contains 12 residues. CDR3 nucleotides: TGTGCCAGCAGTGTTCAGAGCTACGAGCAGTACTTC. Translated, it gives CASSVQSYEQYF.

The sample holds a few counts of this clone. The rearrangement links TRBV5-1 to TRBJ1-1; tentative D call: TRBD1 (5 bases). CDR1 and CDR2 (germline): SGHRS, YFSETQ. The length of the CDR3 is 16 residues. The V end was cut by 3 bases, the J end by 3 bases, with 18 bases between. The CDR3 region has the DNA TGCGCCAGCAGCTCCCGAGGACCAGGGCCGGACACTGAAGCTTTCTTT. Encoded protein: CASSSRGPGPDTEAFF.

The CDR3 region is CASSRGNEQFF. As DNA, the CDR3 is TGTGCCAGTAGCCGTGGGAATGAGCAGTTCTTC. This rearrangement joins TRBV19 to TRBJ2-1; no clear D. In germline, CDR1 is LNHDA, CDR2 SQIVND (reference sequence). The CDR3 loop spans 11 amino acids. V lost 6 bases and J lost 7, with 7 bases in between.

The rearrangement links TRBV7-6 to TRBJ2-3; 13 bases map to TRBD2. This CDR3 comprises 15 residues. Trimming at V came to 8 bases and at J to 5 bases, leaving 7 bases not matched to a gene. Germline CDR1 and CDR2: SGHVS and FNYEAQ. CDR3 residues: CASGTSGIAGDTQYF. The CDR3 DNA follows: TGTGCCAGCGGGACTAGCGGGATAGCCGGAGATACGCAGTATTTT.

This clone appeared a single time. The V gene is TRBV6-5, the J gene TRBJ2-5; TRBD1 matches at 8 bases. The germline gives CDR1 MNHEY, CDR2 SVGAGI. The CDR3 runs to 14 residues. J lost 2 bases, V lost 6 bases, and 5 bases had no gene match. CDR3 DNA: TGTGCCAGCAGGGGGACAGGCATGCAAGAGACCCAGTACTTC. This codes for CASRGTGMQETQYF.

This chain links TRBV5-6 with TRBJ2-4; 7 bases map to TRBD2. V was clipped by 4 bases and J by 6 bases; unmatched bases: 4. Germline CDR1 SGHDT, CDR2 YYEEEE. The CDR3 is 13 residues long. CDR3 nucleotides: TGTGCCAGCAGCCTGGGACTATTAAACATTCAGTACTTC. It yields the protein CASSLGLLNIQYF.

Comment on this clone: This sample includes further DNA sequences coding for the same CDR3. The chain carries TRBV6-5 and TRBJ1-4; tentative D call: TRBD1 (5 bases). V lost 2 bases to trimming and J lost 10 bases, with 11 bases between them. This CDR3 is 13 amino acids long. Germline V gives CDR1 MNHEY, CDR2 SVGAGI. The chain's CDR3 is CASSYKWGLKLFF. CDR3 DNA sequence: TGTGCCAGCAGTTACAAGTGGGGACTAAAACTGTTTTTT.

A single count supports this clone. The chain employs TRBV19 and TRBJ1-5; weak D call: TRBD1 (6 bases). There are 14 residues in the CDR3. Trimming cost V 6 bases and J 5 bases, with 14 bases left between them. Germline CDR1 and CDR2: LNHDA and SQIVND (reference sequence). The CDR3 nucleotides read TGTGCCAGTAGCCAGAGTAGGGGGGATCAGCCCCAGCATTTT. Amino acid sequence: CASSQSRGDQPQHF. Full variable domain (rest looked up from reference TRBV19 and TRBJ1-5): DGGITQSPKYLFRKEGQNVTLSCEQNLNHDAMYWYRQDPGQGLRLIYYSQIVNDFQKGDIAEGYSVSREKKESFPLTVTSAQKNPTAFYLCASSQSRGDQPQHFGDGTRLSIL.

The rearrangement uses TRBV13 and TRBJ2-1, with TRBD1 as a possible D gene (6 bases). Germline V gives CDR1 PRHDT, CDR2 FYEKMQ (reference sequence). The V and J ends lost 4 bases and 6 bases respectively, with 16 bases between them. This CDR3 contains 15 residues. CDR3 nucleotide sequence: TGTGCCAGCAGCTCCCGACAGGTGAGGGGCAATGAGCAGTTCTTC. This codes for CASSSRQVRGNEQFF. Based on the CDR3 plus reference TRBV13 and TRBJ2-1, the full variable domain is AAGVIQSPRHLIKEKRETATLKCYPIPRHDTVYWYQQGPGQDPQFLISFYEKMQSDKGSIPDRFSAQQFSDYHSELNMSSLELGDSALYFCASSSRQVRGNEQFFGPGTRLTVL.

The rearrangement uses TRBV19 and TRBJ1-2; D may be TRBD1 (6 bases). The CDR3 covers 13 residues. Trimming left V 0 bases short and J 8 bases short, with 10 bases between. CDR1 is LNHDA and CDR2 is SQIVND in the germline V gene (reference sequence). In DNA, the CDR3 is TGTGCCAGTAGTATAGATCACAGGGCCGGCTACACCTTC. Its protein product is CASSIDHRAGYTF.

This clone was recorded a few times. This sequence joins TRBV6-5 and TRBJ2-1, with 12 nucleotides matching TRBD2. This CDR3 comprises 16 residues. J gave up 7 bases and V 0 bases, and 4 bases lay outside the gene matches. Per the germline V gene, CDR1 is MNHEY and CDR2 is SVGAGI. In nucleotides, the CDR3 is TGTGCCAGCAGTTACTCGACGACTAGCGGGGGTAATGAGCAGTTCTTC. Protein sequence: CASSYSTTSGGNEQFF.

The chain employs TRBV4-2 and TRBJ2-7; 9 positions agree with TRBD2. Unmatched junction bases numbered 3, after V lost 0 bases and J lost 3 bases. The CDR3 contains 15 residues. Germline CDR1 and CDR2: LGHNA and YNFKEQ. CDR3 residues: CASSQESGGLYEQYF. The CDR3 DNA follows: TGTGCCAGCAGCCAAGAAAGCGGGGGGCTCTACGAGCAGTACTTC.

This clone is large by share. The chain couples TRBV28 to TRBJ1-2; a weak D match, TRBD1 (5 bases). The germline V and J ends were trimmed by 5 bases and 3 bases, with 19 bases remaining between them. The CDR3 totals 16 residues. From germline, CDR1 is MDHEN and CDR2 SYDVKM. In DNA form, the CDR3 reads TGTGCCAGCAGTATACGCCCGACAGATTTCGACTATGGCTACACCTTC. This encodes CASSIRPTDFDYGYTF.

This chain links TRBV7-6 with TRBJ2-7, with 8 bases lining up with TRBD1. Germline lookup yields CDR1 SGHVS and CDR2 FNYEAQ. Unmatched junction bases numbered 4, after V lost 1 base and J lost 5 bases. The CDR3 contains 14 residues. CDR3 amino acids: CASSLGTGRNEQYF. CDR3 bases: TGTGCCAGCAGCTTAGGGACAGGGAGAAACGAGCAGTACTTC.

V is TRBV9 and J is TRBJ2-5, with no clear D. The CDR3 totals 11 residues. Germline assignment: CDR1 SGDLS and CDR2 YYNGEE. The V and J ends lost 6 bases and 7 bases respectively, with 10 bases between them. The CDR3 DNA is TGTGCCAGCACCAGCCCGAGGACCCAGTACTTC. Amino acid sequence: CASTSPRTQYF.

The CDR3 sequence: CASRPRPSLGSPLHF. In nucleotides, the CDR3 is TGTGCCAGCAGACCTCGACCCTCTTTGGGCTCACCCCTCCACTTT. The chain recombines TRBV6-5 with TRBJ1-6; D gene unclear. Germline-derived CDR1 and CDR2 are MNHEY and SVGAGI. The CDR3 sequence is 15 residues long. V lost 6 bases and J 10 bases, leaving 19 bases between the germline ends.

This clone was seen only a few times. The chain couples TRBV19 to TRBJ2-7; 10 bases line up with TRBD2. Germline V lookup: CDR1 LNHDA, CDR2 SQIVND (reference sequence). CDR3 length: 19 residues. With 5 bases clipped from V and 1 base from J, the junction kept 17 bases outside the gene matches. CDR3 nucleotides: TGTGCCAGTAGTCCTCCTAGCGGGGGCCATCTCTTTAATTCCTACGAGCAGTACTTC. It encodes CASSPPSGGHLFNSYEQYF.